Listed below are T cell receptor beta chains from one sample, sequenced in a study of regulatory T cells in long-lasting Graves disease. Via MiXCR, TCRdb re-called the multiplex PCR reads, giving one row per CDR3 protein. The sample lists about 290,000 distinct CDR3 sequences, under 25% occurring once. The sample was peripheral blood mononuclear cells (PBMCs), taken when the disease was refractory, from a patient treated with antithyroid drugs. Receptor source: a female donor with Graves disease. Each CDR3 is given with its conserved first and last residue. The D gene is left open where the match is weak. For some rows the clone size is stated as once, few or many, or as a class when expanded; others skip it.

j_call: TRBJ2-5
cdr3_length: 15
d_call: -
clone_size: many
v_call: TRBV7-2
cdr3_nt: TGTGCCAGCAGCCCAAATGGGATGGACAGTCCGGCCCAGTACTTC
cdr3_aa: CASSPNGMDSPAQYF

j_call: TRBJ2-7
cdr3_length: 14
d_call: TRBD1
clone_size: few
v_call: TRBV7-2
cdr3_nt: TGTGCCAGCAGCTTAGATCAACAGGGGGTAGAGCAGTACTTC
cdr3_aa: CASSLDQQGVEQYF

j_call: TRBJ1-2
cdr3_length: 16
d_call: -
clone_size: many
v_call: TRBV19
cdr3_nt: TGTGCCAGTACGAAGACTCATGGGCCCGCTAACTATGGCTACACCTTC
cdr3_aa: CASTKTHGPANYGYTF

j_call: TRBJ1-1
cdr3_length: 17
d_call: -
clone_size: few
v_call: TRBV5-1
cdr3_nt: TGCGCCAGCAGCTTGGTCAGGGACTCGATTGAAAACACTGAAGCTTTCTTT
cdr3_aa: CASSLVRDSIENTEAFF

j_call: TRBJ1-2
cdr3_length: 14
d_call: TRBD1
clone_size: many
v_call: TRBV30
cdr3_nt: TGTGCCTGGAGCCCGACAGGGGGTGAGAGTGGCTACACCTTC
cdr3_aa: CAWSPTGGESGYTF

j_call: TRBJ1-1
cdr3_length: 14
d_call: -
clone_size: many
v_call: TRBV3-1
cdr3_nt: TGTGCCAGCGGATGGATATCGCGGAGCACTGAAGCTTTCTTT
cdr3_aa: CASGWISRSTEAFF

j_call: TRBJ1-5
cdr3_length: 13
d_call: -
clone_size: few
v_call: TRBV6-1
cdr3_nt: TGTGCCAGCACCCGTTATAGCAATCAGCCCCAGCATTTT
cdr3_aa: CASTRYSNQPQHF

j_call: TRBJ2-2
cdr3_length: 15
d_call: -
clone_size: -
v_call: TRBV7-2
cdr3_nt: TGTGCCAGCAGCTTTAACAAAAGGGACACCGGGGAGCTGTTTTTT
cdr3_aa: CASSFNKRDTGELFF

j_call: TRBJ1-2
cdr3_length: 14
d_call: -
clone_size: many
v_call: TRBV27
cdr3_nt: TGTGCCAGCAGCCCTGGTACAGCTAGCTATGGCTACACCTTC
cdr3_aa: CASSPGTASYGYTF

j_call: TRBJ2-7
cdr3_length: 13
d_call: -
clone_size: few
v_call: TRBV9
cdr3_nt: TGTGCCAGCAGCACCACACAGGGTTCCGAGCAGTACTTC
cdr3_aa: CASSTTQGSEQYF

j_call: TRBJ2-6
cdr3_length: 16
d_call: -
clone_size: few
v_call: TRBV7-9
cdr3_nt: TGTGCCAGCCTCCTGCGGGACCGCTCTGGGGCCAACGTCCTGACTTTC
cdr3_aa: CASLLRDRSGANVLTF

j_call: TRBJ1-2
cdr3_length: 15
d_call: -
clone_size: few
v_call: TRBV28
cdr3_nt: TGTGCCAGCACCCCTGGGGGGGGTAAGGACTATGGCTACACCTTC
cdr3_aa: CASTPGGGKDYGYTF

j_call: TRBJ2-7
cdr3_length: 23
d_call: TRBD2
clone_size: few
v_call: TRBV12-3/TRBV12-4
cdr3_nt: TGTGCCAGCAGTTTAAGGTTCGGCGTCGGGACTAGCGGGAGGGCCTTCATCTCATACGAGCAGTACTTC
cdr3_aa: CASSLRFGVGTSGRAFISYEQYF

j_call: TRBJ1-3
cdr3_length: 15
d_call: -
clone_size: -
v_call: TRBV2
cdr3_nt: TGTGCCAGCTTGGACAGTCCCAACTCTGGAAACACCATATATTTT
cdr3_aa: CASLDSPNSGNTIYF

j_call: TRBJ2-5
cdr3_length: 13
d_call: -
clone_size: -
v_call: TRBV5-8
cdr3_nt: TGTGCCAGCAGCTCGCGGGGTAAAGAGACCCAGTACTTC
cdr3_aa: CASSSRGKETQYF

j_call: TRBJ2-3
cdr3_length: 18
d_call: TRBD2
clone_size: few
v_call: TRBV28
cdr3_nt: TGTGCCAGCAGTTGGCCTCTTGGGACTAGCGGTGGCACAGATACGCAGTATTTT
cdr3_aa: CASSWPLGTSGGTDTQYF

j_call: TRBJ2-5
cdr3_length: 16
d_call: TRBD2
clone_size: -
v_call: TRBV11-2
cdr3_nt: TGTGCCAGCAGCTTAATTATAGCGGGAGGCTGGGAGACCCAGTACTTC
cdr3_aa: CASSLIIAGGWETQYF

j_call: TRBJ2-1
cdr3_length: 12
d_call: -
clone_size: -
v_call: TRBV12-3/TRBV12-4
cdr3_nt: TGTGCCAGCAGTGCATCTAGCGTGGGGCAGTTCTTC
cdr3_aa: CASSASSVGQFF

j_call: TRBJ2-2
cdr3_length: 17
d_call: -
clone_size: many
v_call: TRBV7-9
cdr3_nt: TGTGCCAGCAGCTTATGGGTGGGGCCCACGAACACCGGGGAGCTGTTTTTT
cdr3_aa: CASSLWVGPTNTGELFF

j_call: TRBJ1-1
cdr3_length: 13
d_call: -
clone_size: -
v_call: TRBV9
cdr3_nt: TGTGCCAGCAGCGCCGGGATAGACACTGAAGCTTTCTTT
cdr3_aa: CASSAGIDTEAFF

j_call: TRBJ1-4
cdr3_length: 13
d_call: TRBD1
clone_size: many
v_call: TRBV20-1
cdr3_nt: TGCAGTGCTTCAGGGGGGACTAATGAAAAACTGTTTTTT
cdr3_aa: CSASGGTNEKLFF

j_call: TRBJ2-6
cdr3_length: 14
d_call: -
clone_size: -
v_call: TRBV10-3
cdr3_nt: TGTGCCACCGAAACAGGGTCCGGGGCCAACGTCCTGACTTTC
cdr3_aa: CATETGSGANVLTF

j_call: TRBJ2-7
cdr3_length: 14
d_call: -
clone_size: -
v_call: TRBV30
cdr3_nt: TGTGCCTGGGACAACGGTGGGGGGATCCTCGAGCAGTACTTC
cdr3_aa: CAWDNGGGILEQYF

j_call: TRBJ2-1
cdr3_length: 14
d_call: TRBD1
clone_size: few
v_call: TRBV6-2/TRBV6-3
cdr3_nt: TGTGCCAGCAGCTTACAGGGGAAGGGGAATGAGCAGTTCTTC
cdr3_aa: CASSLQGKGNEQFF

j_call: TRBJ2-5
cdr3_length: 11
d_call: -
clone_size: few
v_call: TRBV7-8
cdr3_nt: TGTGCCAGCAGCTTAGGACAGTTTCGGTCCTTC
cdr3_aa: CASSLGQFRSF

j_call: TRBJ1-1
cdr3_length: 12
d_call: -
clone_size: many
v_call: TRBV3-1
cdr3_nt: TGTGCCAGCAGCCCCTCGAACACTGAAGCTTTCTTT
cdr3_aa: CASSPSNTEAFF

j_call: TRBJ1-1
cdr3_length: 13
d_call: TRBD1
clone_size: -
v_call: TRBV6-2/TRBV6-3
cdr3_nt: TGTGCCAGCAGTCCGGGACAGGGCTATCAAGCTTTCTTT
cdr3_aa: CASSPGQGYQAFF